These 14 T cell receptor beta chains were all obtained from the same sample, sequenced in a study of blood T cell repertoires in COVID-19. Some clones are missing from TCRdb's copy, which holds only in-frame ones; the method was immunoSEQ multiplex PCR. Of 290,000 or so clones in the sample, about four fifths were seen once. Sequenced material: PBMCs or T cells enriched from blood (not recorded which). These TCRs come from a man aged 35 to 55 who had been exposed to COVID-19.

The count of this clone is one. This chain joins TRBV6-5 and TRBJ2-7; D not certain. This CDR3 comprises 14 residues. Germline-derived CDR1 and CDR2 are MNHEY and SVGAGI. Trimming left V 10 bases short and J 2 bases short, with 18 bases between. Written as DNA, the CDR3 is TGTGCCACCCAAGACATCACGACGACCTACGAGCAGTACTTC. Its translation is CATQDITTTYEQYF.

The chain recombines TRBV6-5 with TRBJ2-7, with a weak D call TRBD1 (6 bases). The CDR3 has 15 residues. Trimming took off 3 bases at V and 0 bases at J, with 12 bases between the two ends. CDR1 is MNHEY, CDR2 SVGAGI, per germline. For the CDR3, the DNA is TGTGCCAGCAGTTATGCCGGACAGAGCTCCTACGAGCAGTACTTC. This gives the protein CASSYAGQSSYEQYF.

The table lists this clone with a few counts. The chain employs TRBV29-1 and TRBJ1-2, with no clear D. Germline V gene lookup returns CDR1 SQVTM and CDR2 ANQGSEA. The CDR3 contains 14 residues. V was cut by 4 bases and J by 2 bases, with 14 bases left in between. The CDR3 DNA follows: TGCAGCGTTGTTAATCCCCTGGAGAACTATGGCTACACCTTC. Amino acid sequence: CSVVNPLENYGYTF.

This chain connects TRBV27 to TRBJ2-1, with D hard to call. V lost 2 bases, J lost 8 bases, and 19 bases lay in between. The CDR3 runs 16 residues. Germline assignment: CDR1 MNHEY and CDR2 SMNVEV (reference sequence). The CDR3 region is CASSLKMRGLIDEQFF. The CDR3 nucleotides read TGTGCCAGCAGTTTAAAGATGAGAGGATTAATCGATGAGCAGTTCTTC.

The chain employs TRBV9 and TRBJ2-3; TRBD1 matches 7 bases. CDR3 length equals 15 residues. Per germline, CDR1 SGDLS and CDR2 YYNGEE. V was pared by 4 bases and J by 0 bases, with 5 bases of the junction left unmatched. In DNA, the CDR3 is TGTGCCAGCAGCACCGGGACAGAAAGCACAGATACGCAGTATTTT. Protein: CASSTGTESTDTQYF.

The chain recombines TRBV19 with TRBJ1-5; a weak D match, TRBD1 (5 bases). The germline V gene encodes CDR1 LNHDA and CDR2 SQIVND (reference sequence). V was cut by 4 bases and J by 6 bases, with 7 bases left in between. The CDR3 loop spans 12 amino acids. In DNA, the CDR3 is TGTGCCAGTAGTAAGGGGTTTCAGCCCCAGCATTTT. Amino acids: CASSKGFQPQHF.

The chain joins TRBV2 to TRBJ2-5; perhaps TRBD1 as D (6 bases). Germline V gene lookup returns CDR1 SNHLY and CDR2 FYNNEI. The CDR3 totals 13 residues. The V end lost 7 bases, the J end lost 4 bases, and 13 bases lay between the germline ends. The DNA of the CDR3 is TGTGCCAGCATAGTATGGGGGCGAGAGACCCAGTACTTC. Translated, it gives CASIVWGRETQYF.

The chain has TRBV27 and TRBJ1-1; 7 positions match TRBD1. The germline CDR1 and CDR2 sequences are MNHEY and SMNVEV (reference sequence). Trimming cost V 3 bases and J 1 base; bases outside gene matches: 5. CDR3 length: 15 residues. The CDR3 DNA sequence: TGTGCCAGCAGTTTCCAGGGACAGAAGAACACTGAAGCTTTCTTT. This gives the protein CASSFQGQKNTEAFF.

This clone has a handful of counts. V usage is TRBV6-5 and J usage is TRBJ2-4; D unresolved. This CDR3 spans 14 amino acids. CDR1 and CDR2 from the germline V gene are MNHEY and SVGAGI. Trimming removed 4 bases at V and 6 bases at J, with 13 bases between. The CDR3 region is CASSSGQVGNIQYF. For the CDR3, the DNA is TGTGCCAGCAGTTCCGGCCAGGTGGGAAACATTCAGTACTTC.

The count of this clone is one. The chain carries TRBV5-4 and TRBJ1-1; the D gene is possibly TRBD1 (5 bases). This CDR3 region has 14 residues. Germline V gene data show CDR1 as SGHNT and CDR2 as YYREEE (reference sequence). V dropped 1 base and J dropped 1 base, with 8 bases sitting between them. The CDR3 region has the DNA TGTGCCAGCAGCTTGCAGGGAAGGAACACTGAAGCTTTCTTT. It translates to CASSLQGRNTEAFF.

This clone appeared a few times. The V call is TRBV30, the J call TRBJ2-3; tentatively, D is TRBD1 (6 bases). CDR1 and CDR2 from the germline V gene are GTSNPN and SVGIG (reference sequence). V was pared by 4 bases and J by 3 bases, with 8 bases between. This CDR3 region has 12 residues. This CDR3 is CAWTTGTDTQYF. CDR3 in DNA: TGTGCCTGGACCACAGGGACAGATACGCAGTATTTT.

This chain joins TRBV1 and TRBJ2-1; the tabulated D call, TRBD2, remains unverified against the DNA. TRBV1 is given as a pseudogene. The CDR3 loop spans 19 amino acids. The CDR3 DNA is TGCACCAGCAGCCGAGAGCGGGAGGGCCCACGGGGCTCCTACAATGAGCAGTTCTTC. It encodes CTSSREREGPRGSYNEQFF.

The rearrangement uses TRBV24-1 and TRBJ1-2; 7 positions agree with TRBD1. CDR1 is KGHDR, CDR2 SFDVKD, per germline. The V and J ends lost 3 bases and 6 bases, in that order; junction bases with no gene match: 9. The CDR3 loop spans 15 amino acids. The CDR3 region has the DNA TGTGCCACCAGTGATCCGGGGGGGGACAGTGATGGCTACACCTTC. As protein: CATSDPGGDSDGYTF.

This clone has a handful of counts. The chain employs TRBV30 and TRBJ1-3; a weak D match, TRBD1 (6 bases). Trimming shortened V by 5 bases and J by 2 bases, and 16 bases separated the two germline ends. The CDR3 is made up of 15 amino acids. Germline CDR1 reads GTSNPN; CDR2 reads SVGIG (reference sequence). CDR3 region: CAWGRGLSPGNTIYF. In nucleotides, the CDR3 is TGTGCCTGGGGAAGGGGGTTAAGCCCTGGAAACACCATATATTTT.